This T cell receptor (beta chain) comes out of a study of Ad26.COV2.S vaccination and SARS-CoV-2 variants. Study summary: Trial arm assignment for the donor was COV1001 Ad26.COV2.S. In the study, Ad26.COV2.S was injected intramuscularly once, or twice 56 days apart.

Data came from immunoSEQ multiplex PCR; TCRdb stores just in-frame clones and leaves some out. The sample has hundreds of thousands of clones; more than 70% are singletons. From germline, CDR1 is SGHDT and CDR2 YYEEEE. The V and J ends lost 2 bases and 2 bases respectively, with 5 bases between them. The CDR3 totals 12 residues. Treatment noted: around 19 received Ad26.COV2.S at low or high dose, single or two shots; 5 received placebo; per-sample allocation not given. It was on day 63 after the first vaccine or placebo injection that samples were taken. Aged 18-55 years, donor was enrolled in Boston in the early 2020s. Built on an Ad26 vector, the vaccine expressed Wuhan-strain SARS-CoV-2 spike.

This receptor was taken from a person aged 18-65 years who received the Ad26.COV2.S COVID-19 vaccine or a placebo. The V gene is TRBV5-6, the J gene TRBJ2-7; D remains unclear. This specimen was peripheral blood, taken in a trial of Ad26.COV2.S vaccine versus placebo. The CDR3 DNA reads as TGTGCCAGCAGCTTTTCCCCCTACGAGCAGTACTTC. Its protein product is CASSFSPYEQYF. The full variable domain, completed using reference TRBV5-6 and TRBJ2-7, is DAGVTQSPTHLIKTRGQQVTLRCSPKSGHDTVSWYQQALGQGPQFIFQYYEEEERQRGNFPDRFSGHQFPNYSSELNVNALLLGDSALYLCASSFSPYEQYFGPGTRLTVT.